Given below is one T cell receptor (beta chain) in context. The antigen is undetermined. Germline CDR1 MGHRA, CDR2 YSYEKL. Trimming left V 1 base short and J 3 bases short, with 13 bases between. CDR3 length equals 15 residues. The data were taken from a study of post-analysis software for immune sequencing data. Study details: Patients with relapsing-remitting, secondary progressive and progressive-relapsing multiple sclerosis courses were all represented. Study-level results: Included in a set of several TRBV segments more frequent in patients than controls were TRBV5-6, TRBV5-1 and TRBV20-1. Compared with controls, patients showed significantly lower normalized Chao1 diversity. F-measure co-clustering was strong for batch-matched samples.

Sequencing libraries made from TCR beta cDNA carried unique molecular identifiers. The T cell input of about 0.85 to 10 million gave 400,000 to 500,000 cDNA molecules. TCRdb re-analysed the PCR reads in MiXCR, keeping a single row per CDR3 protein. The data contain hundreds of thousands of distinct CDR3 sequences, around 50% of them seen just once; the ten biggest clones take up approximately 4.2%. This chain uses TRBV4-1 with TRBJ2-7; possibly TRBD1 for D (6 bases). The sequence was collected from a girl aged 10 to 17 with multiple sclerosis. Sequencing was done on a sample of blood. CDR3 sequence reads: CASSQVPGELYEQYV. DNA for the CDR3: TGCGCCAGCAGCCAAGTCCCAGGGGAACTCTACGAGCAGTACGTC.